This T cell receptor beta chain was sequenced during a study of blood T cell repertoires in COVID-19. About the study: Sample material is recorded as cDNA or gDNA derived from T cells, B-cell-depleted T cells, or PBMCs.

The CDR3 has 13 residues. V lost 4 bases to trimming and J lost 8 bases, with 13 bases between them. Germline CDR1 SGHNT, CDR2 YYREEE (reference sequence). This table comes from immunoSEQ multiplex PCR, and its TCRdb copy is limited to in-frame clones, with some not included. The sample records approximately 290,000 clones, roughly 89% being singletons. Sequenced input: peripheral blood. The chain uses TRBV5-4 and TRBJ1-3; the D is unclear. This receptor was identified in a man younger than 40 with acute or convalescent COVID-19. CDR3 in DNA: TGTGCCAGCAGCATGAAAAGGGAGGACACCATATATTTT. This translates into CASSMKREDTIYF.